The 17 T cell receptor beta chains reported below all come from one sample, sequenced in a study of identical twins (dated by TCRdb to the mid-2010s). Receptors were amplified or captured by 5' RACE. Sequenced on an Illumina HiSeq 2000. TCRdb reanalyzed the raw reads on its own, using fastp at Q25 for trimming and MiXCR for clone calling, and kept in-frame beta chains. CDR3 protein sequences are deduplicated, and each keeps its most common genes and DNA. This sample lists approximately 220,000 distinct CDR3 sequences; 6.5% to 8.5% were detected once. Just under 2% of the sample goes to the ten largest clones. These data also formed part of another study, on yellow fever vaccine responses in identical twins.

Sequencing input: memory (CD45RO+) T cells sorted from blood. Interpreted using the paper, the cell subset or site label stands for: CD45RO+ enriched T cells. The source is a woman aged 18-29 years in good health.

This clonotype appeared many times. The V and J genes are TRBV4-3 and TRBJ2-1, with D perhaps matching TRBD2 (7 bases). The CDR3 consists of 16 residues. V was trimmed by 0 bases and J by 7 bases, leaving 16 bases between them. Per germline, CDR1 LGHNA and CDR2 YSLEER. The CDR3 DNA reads TGCGCCAGCAGCCAAGATAGGGGGGGGGAGTGGAATGAGCAGTTCTTC. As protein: CASSQDRGGEWNEQFF.

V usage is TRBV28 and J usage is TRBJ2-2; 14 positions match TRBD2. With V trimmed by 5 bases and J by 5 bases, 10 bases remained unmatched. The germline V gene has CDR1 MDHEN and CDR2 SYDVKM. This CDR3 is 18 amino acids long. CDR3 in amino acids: CASSAPGLAGVKTGELFF. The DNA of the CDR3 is TGTGCCAGCAGTGCACCGGGACTAGCGGGAGTGAAGACCGGGGAGCTGTTTTTT.

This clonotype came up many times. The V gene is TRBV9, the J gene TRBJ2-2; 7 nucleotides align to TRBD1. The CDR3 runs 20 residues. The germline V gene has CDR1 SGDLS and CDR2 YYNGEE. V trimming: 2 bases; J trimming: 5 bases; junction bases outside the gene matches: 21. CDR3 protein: CASSVFDLGSATGRTGELFF. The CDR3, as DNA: TGTGCCAGCAGCGTTTTCGACCTAGGTTCGGCGACAGGGCGAACCGGGGAGCTGTTTTTT.

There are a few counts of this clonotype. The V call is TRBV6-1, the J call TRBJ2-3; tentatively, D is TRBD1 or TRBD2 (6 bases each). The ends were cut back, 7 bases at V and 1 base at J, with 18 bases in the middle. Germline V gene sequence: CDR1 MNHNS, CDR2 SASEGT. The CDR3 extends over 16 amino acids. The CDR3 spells CASKGGGTSRTDTQYF. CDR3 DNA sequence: TGTGCCAGCAAGGGGGGAGGAACATCCCGCACAGATACGCAGTATTTT.

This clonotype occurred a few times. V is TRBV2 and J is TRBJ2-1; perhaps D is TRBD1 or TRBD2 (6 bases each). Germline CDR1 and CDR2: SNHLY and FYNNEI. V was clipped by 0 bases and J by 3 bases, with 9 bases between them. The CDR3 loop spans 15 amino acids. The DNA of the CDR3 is TGTGCCAGCAGTGAAGCTAGGGGGGACTACAATGAGCAGTTCTTC. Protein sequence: CASSEARGDYNEQFF.

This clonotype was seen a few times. The CDR3 sequence is CASSLYPTGDRAYNEQFF. In DNA, the CDR3 is TGTGCCAGCAGTTTATACCCTACAGGCGACAGGGCTTACAATGAGCAGTTCTTC. The genes are TRBV27 and TRBJ2-1; 7 bases map to TRBD1. Unmatched junction bases numbered 13, after V lost 1 base and J lost 4 bases. The germline gives CDR1 MNHEY, CDR2 SMNVEV (reference sequence). The CDR3 contains 18 residues.

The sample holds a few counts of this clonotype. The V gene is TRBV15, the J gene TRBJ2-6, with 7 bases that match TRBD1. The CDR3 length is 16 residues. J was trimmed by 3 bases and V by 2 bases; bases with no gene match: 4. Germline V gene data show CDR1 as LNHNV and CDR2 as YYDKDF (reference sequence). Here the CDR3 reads CATSRLDRDGANVLTF. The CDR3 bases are TGTGCCACCAGCAGACTAGACAGGGATGGGGCCAACGTCCTGACTTTC.

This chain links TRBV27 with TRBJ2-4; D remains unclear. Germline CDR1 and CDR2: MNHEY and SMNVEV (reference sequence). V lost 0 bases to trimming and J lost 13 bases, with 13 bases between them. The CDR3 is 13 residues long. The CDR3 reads CASSLSELLPQYF. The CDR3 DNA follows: TGTGCCAGCAGTTTATCGGAATTACTGCCCCAGTACTTC.

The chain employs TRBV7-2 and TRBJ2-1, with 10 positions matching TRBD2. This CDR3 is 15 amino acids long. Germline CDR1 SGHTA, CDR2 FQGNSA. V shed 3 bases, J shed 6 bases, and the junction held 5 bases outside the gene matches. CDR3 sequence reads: CASSFVAGGSNEQFF. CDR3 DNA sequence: TGTGCCAGCAGCTTTGTAGCGGGAGGTTCCAATGAGCAGTTCTTC.

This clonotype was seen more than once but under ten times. The CDR3 reads CASSFPGRTGRETQYF. CDR3 nucleotides: TGTGCCAGCAGCTTCCCCGGAAGGACAGGTAGAGAGACCCAGTACTTC. V and J are TRBV7-2 and TRBJ2-5, with 7 bases fitting TRBD1. The germline V gene has CDR1 SGHTA and CDR2 FQGNSA. With 3 bases clipped from V and 4 bases from J, the junction kept 11 bases outside the gene matches. The CDR3 has 16 amino acids.

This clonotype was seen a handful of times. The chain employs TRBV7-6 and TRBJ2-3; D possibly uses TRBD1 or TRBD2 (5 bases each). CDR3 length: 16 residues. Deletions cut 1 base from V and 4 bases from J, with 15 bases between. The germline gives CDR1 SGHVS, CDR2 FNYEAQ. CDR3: CASSLDLGVGPDTQYF. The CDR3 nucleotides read TGTGCCAGCAGCTTAGATCTGGGAGTGGGGCCAGATACGCAGTATTTT.

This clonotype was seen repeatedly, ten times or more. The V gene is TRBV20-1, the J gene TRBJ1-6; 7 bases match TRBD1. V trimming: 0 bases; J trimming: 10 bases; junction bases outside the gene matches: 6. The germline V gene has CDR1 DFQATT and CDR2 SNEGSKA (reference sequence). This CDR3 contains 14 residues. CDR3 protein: CSARDLTGMSPLHF. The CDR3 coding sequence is TGCAGTGCTAGAGACCTGACAGGGATGTCACCCCTCCACTTT.

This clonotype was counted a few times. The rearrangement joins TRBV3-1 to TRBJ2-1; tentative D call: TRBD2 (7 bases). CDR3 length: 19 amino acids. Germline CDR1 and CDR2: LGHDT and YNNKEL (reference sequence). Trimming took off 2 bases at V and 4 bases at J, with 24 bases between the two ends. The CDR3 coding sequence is TGTGCCAGCAGCCAATTTATGTCGGGGGGCCTAATAATATACAATGAGCAGTTCTTC. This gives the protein CASSQFMSGGLIIYNEQFF.

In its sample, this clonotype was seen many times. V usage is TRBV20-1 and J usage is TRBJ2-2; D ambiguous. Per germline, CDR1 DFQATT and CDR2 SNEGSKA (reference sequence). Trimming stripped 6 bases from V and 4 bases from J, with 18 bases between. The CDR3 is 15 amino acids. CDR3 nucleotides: TGCAGTGCCCAGAGTCAACCTGGCGGCACCGGGGAGCTGTTTTTT. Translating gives CSAQSQPGGTGELFF.

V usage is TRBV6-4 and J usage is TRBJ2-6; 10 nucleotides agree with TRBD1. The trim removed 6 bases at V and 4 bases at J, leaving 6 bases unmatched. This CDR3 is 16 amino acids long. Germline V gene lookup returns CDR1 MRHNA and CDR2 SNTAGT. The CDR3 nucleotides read TGTGCCAGCAGCCCAGGACAGGGGGACGGGGCCAACGTCCTGACTTTC. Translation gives CASSPGQGDGANVLTF.

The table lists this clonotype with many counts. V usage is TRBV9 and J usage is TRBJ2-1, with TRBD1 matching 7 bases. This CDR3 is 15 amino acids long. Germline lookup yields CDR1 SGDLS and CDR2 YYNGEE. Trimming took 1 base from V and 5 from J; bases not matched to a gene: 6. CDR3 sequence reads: CASSVRTGLDNEQFF. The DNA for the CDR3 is TGTGCCAGCAGCGTAAGGACAGGACTTGACAATGAGCAGTTCTTC.

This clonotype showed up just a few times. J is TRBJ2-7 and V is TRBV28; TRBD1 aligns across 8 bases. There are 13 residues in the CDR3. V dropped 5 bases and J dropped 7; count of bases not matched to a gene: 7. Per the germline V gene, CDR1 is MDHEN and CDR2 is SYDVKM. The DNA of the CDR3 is TGTGCCAGCAGTCCGGACAGGGTGAGGGAGCAGTACTTC. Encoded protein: CASSPDRVREQYF.